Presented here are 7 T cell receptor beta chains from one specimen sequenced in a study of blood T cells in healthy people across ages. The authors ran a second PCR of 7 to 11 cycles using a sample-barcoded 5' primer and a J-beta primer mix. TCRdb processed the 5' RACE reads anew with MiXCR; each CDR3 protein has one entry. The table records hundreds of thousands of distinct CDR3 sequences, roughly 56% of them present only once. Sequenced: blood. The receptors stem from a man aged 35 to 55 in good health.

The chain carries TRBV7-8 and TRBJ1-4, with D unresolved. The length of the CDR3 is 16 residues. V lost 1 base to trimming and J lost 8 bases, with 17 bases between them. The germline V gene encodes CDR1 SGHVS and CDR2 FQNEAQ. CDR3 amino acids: CASSLEVRHTEEKLFF. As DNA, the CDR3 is TGTGCCAGCAGCTTAGAAGTCCGGCATACCGAGGAAAAACTGTTTTTT.

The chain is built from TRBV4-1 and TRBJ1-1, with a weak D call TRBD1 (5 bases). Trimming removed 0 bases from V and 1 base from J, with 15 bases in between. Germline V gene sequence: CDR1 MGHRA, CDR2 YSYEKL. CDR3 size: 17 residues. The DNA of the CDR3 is TGCGCCAGCAGCCAAGATCACCCAACAGGACGGAACACTGAAGCTTTCTTT. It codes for CASSQDHPTGRNTEAFF.

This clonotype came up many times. Here the CDR3 DNA reads TGCGCCAGCAGCTTTTTGGAAGGGGGCACTGAAGCTTTCTTT. This encodes CASSFLEGGTEAFF. This chain connects TRBV5-1 to TRBJ1-1; D is perhaps TRBD1 (6 bases). Trimming cost V 2 bases and J 4 bases, with 12 bases left between them. Germline lookup yields CDR1 SGHRS and CDR2 YFSETQ. The CDR3 runs 14 residues.

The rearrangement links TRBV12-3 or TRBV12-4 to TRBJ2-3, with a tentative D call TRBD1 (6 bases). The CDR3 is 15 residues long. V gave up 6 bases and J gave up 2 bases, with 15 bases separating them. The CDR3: CASSPSDRFTDTQYF. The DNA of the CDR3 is TGTGCCAGCAGCCCGTCGGACAGATTCACAGATACGCAGTATTTT.

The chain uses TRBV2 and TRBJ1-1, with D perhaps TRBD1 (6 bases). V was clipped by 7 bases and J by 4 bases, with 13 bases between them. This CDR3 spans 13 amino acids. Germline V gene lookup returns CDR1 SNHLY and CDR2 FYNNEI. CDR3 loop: CASNQDRFTEAFF. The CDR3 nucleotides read TGTGCCAGCAACCAGGACAGATTCACTGAAGCTTTCTTT. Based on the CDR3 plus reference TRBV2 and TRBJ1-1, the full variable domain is EPEVTQTPSHQVTQMGQEVILRCVPISNHLYFYWYRQILGQKVEFLVSFYNNEISEKSEIFDDQFSVERPDGSNFTLKIRSTKLEDSAMYFCASNQDRFTEAFFGQGTRLTVV.

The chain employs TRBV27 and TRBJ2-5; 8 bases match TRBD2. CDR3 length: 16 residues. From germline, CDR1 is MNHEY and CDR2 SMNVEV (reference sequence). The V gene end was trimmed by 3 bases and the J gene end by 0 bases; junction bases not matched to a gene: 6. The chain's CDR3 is CASSLRSGGHQETQYF. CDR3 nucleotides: TGTGCCAGCAGTTTGCGGAGCGGGGGCCACCAAGAGACCCAGTACTTC.

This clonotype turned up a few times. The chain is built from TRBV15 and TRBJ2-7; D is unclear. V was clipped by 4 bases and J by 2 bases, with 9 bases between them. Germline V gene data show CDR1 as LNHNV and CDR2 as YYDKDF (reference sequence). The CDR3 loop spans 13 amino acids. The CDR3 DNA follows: TGTGCCACCAGCACTCGTTTCACCTACGAGCAGTACTTC. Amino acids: CATSTRFTYEQYF.